This T cell receptor beta chain was sequenced during a study of blood T cells in healthy people across ages. Across the study: About one barcoded beta molecule per two T cells came from capture by template switching. Study findings and constraints: The lack of PBMC sorting stopped any conclusive naive versus antigen-experienced comparison.

Per-sample yields of isolated PBMCs were at least 7 million. This clonotype appeared a few times. The antigen is unknown. PCR was performed a second time for about 7 to 12 cycles using a sample-barcoded 5' primer and a J-beta primer mix. Each cDNA molecule was tagged by a template-switch adaptor with 12 random nucleotides. TCRdb reprocessed the 5' RACE reads with MiXCR, giving one entry per CDR3 protein. The sample has some 1.5 million distinct CDR3 sequences; 28% are singletons. Between the trimmed V and J ends, which lost 3 bases and 3 bases, there was a span of 18 bases. Germline CDR1 and CDR2: DFQATT and SNEGSKA (reference sequence). CDR3 length: 15 amino acids.

This chain uses TRBV20-1 with TRBJ2-7; D remains unclear. What was sequenced was blood. The TCR originated in a woman in her twenties or thirties in good health. The DNA for the CDR3 is TGCAGTGCTAGGGATGCTCGAGCGTCGAACTACGAGCAGTACTTC. Translated: CSARDARASNYEQYF.